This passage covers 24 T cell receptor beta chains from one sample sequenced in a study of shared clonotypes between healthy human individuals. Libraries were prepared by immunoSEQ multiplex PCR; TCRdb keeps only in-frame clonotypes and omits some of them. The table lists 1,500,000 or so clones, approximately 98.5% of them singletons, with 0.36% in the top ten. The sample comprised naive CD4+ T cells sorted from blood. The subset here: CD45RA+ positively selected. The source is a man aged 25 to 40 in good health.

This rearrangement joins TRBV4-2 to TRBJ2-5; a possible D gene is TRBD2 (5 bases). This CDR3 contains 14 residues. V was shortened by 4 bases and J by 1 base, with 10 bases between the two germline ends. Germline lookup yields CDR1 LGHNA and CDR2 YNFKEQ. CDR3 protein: CASSREAVQETQYF. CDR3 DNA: TGTGCCAGCAGCCGGGAAGCGGTCCAAGAGACCCAGTACTTC.

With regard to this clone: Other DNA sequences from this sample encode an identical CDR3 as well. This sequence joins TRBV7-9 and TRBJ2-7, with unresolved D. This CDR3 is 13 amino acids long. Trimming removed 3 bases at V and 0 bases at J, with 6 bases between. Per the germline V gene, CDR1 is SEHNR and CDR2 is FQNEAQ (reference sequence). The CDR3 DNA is TGTGCCAGCAGCTTGTTAGGCTCCTACGAGCAGTACTTC. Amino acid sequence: CASSLLGSYEQYF.

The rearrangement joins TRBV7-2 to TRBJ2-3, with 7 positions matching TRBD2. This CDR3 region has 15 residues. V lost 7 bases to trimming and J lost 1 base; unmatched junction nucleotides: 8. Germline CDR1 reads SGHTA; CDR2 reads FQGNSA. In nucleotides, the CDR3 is TGTGCCAGCACCATCGCTCGGGAGGGCACAGATACGCAGTATTTT. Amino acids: CASTIAREGTDTQYF.

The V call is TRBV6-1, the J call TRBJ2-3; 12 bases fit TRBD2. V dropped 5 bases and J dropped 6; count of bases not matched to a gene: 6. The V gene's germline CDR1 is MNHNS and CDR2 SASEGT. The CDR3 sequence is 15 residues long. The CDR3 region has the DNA TGTGCCAGCAGTAGGACTAGCGGGACCCTGGATACGCAGTATTTT. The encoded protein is CASSRTSGTLDTQYF.

Here the CDR3 DNA reads TGTGCCAGCAGCCCAGAATCTAGCTCCTACAATGAGCAGTTCTTC. It translates to CASSPESSSYNEQFF. The J gene is TRBJ2-1, the V gene TRBV7-3, with D hard to call. Trimming cost V 5 bases and J 0 bases, with 11 bases left between them. Germline CDR1 is SGHTA and CDR2 is FQGTGA. The CDR3 has 15 residues. The full variable domain, in which reference TRBV7-3 and TRBJ2-1 provide the parts outside the CDR3, is GAGVSQTPSNKVTEKGKYVELRCDPISGHTALYWYRQSLGQGPEFLIYFQGTGAADDSGLPNDRFFAVRPEGSVSTLKIQRTERGDSAVYLCASSPESSSYNEQFFGPGTRLTVL.

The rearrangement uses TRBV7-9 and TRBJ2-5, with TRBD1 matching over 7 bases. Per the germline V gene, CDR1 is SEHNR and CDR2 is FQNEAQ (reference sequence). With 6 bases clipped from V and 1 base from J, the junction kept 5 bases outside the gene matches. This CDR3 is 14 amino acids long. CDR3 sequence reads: CASSTGVVQETQYF. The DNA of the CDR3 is TGTGCCAGCAGTACAGGGGTCGTCCAAGAGACCCAGTACTTC.

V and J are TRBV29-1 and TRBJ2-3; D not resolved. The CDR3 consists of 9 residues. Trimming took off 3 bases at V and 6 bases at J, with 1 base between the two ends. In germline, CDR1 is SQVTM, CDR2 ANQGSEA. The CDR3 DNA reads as TGCAGCGTTGATGATACGCAGTATTTT. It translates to CSVDDTQYF.

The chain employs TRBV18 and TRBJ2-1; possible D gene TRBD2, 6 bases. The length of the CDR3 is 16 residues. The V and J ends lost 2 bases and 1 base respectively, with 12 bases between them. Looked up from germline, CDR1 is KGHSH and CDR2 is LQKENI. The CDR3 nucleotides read TGTGCCAGCTCACCATTACTAGCAGATTCCTACAATGAGCAGTTCTTC. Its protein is CASSPLLADSYNEQFF.

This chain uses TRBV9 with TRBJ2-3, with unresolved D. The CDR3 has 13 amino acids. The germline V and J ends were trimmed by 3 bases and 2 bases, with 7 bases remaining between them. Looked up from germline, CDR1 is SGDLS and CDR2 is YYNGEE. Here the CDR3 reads CASSGQYTDTQYF. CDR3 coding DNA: TGTGCCAGCAGCGGGCAATACACAGATACGCAGTATTTT.

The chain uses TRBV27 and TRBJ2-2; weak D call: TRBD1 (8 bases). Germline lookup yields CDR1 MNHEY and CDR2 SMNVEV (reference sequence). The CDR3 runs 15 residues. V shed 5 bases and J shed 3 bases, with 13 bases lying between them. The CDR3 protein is CASSDRGGDTGELFF. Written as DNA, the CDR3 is TGTGCCAGCAGTGACAGGGGAGGGGACACCGGGGAGCTGTTTTTT.

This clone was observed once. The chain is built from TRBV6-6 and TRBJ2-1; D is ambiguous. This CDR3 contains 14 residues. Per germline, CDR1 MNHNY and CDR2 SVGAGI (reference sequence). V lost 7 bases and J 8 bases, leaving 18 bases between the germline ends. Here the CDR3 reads CASTLLNLHDEQFF. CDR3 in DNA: TGTGCCAGCACCCTACTGAACCTACACGATGAGCAGTTCTTC.

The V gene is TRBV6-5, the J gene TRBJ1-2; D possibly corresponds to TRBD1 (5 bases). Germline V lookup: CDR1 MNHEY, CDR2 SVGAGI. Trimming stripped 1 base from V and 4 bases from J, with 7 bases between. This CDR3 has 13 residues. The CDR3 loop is CASSYFGGYGYTF. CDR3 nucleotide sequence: TGTGCCAGCAGTTACTTTGGGGGCTATGGCTACACCTTC.

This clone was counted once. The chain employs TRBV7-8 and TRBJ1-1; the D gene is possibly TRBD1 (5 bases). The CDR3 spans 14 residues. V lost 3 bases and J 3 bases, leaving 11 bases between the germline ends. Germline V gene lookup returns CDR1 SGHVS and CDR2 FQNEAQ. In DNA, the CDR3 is TGTGCCAGCAGCTTTGTTGGAGGGGACACTGAAGCTTTCTTT. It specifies CASSFVGGDTEAFF. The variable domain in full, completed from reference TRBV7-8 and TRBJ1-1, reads GAGVSQSPRYKVAKRGQDVALRCDPISGHVSLFWYQQALGQGPEFLTYFQNEAQLDKSGLPSDRFFAERPEGSVSTLKIQRTQQEDSAVYLCASSFVGGDTEAFFGQGTRLTVV.

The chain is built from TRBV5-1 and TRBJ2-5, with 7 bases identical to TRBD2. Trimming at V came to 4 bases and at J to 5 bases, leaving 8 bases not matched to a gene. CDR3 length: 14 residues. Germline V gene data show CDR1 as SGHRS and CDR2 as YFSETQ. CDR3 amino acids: CASSRASGDETQYF. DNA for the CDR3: TGCGCCAGCAGCCGGGCTAGCGGAGATGAGACCCAGTACTTC.

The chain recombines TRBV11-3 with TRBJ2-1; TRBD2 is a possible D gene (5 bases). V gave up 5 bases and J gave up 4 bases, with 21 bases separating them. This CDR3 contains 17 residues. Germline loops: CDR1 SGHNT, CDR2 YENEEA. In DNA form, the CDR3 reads TGTGCCAGCAGCCCGGGAACACAAACCCTCCCTTACAATGAGCAGTTCTTC. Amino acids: CASSPGTQTLPYNEQFF.

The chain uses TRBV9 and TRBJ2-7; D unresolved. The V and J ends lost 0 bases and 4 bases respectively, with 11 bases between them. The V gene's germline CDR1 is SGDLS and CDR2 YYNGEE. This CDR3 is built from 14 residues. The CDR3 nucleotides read TGTGCCAGCAGCGTAGCGCCCCAGTCATACGAGCAGTACTTC. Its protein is CASSVAPQSYEQYF.

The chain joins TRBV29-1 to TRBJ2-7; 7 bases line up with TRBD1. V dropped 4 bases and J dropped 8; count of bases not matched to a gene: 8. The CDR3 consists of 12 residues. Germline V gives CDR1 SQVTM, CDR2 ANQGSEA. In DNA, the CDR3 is TGCAGCGTTGCACCACAGGGGCATAAGCAGTACTTC. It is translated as CSVAPQGHKQYF.

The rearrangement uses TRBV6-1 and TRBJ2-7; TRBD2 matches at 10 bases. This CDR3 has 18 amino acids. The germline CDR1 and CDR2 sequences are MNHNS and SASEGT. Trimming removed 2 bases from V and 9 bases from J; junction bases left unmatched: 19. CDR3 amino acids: CASSERWTAPLAGGGQYF. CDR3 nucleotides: TGTGCCAGCAGTGAACGGTGGACCGCTCCTTTAGCGGGAGGAGGGCAGTACTTC.

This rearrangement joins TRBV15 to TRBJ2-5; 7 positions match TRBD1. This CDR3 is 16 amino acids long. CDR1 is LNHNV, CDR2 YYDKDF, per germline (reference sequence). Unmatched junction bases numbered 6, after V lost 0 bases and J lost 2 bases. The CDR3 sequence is CATSRDVGDRQETQYF. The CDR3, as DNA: TGTGCCACCAGCAGAGATGTTGGGGACAGACAAGAGACCCAGTACTTC.

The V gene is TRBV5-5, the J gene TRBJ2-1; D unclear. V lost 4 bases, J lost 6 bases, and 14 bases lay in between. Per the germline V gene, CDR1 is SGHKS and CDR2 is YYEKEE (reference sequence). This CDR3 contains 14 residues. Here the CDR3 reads CASSTLLIGNEQFF. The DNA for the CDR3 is TGTGCCAGCAGCACCCTCTTGATAGGCAATGAGCAGTTCTTC.

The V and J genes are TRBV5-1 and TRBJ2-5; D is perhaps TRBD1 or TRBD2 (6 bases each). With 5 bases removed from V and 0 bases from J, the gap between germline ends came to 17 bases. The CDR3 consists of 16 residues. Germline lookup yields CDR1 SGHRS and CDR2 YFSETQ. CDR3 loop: CASSIIPGDYQETQYF. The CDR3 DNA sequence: TGCGCCAGCAGTATAATCCCAGGGGACTACCAAGAGACCCAGTACTTC. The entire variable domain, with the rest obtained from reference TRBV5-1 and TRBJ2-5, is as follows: KAGVTQTPRYLIKTRGQQVTLSCSPISGHRSVSWYQQTPGQGLQFLFEYFSETQRNKGNFPGRFSGRQFSNSRSEMNVSTLELGDSALYLCASSIIPGDYQETQYFGPGTRLLVL.

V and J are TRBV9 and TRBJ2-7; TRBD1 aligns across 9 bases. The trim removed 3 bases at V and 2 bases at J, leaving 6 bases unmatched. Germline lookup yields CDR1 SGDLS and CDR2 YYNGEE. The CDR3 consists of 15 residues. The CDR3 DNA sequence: TGTGCCAGCAGCGAGGGGACAGGGATAACCTACGAGCAGTACTTC. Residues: CASSEGTGITYEQYF.

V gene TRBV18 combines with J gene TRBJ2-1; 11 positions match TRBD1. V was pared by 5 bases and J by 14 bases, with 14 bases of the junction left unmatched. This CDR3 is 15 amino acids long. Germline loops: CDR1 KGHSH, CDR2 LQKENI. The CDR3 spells CASSSRTGGWSAEFF. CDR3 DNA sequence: TGTGCCAGCTCATCTCGGACAGGGGGCTGGTCTGCGGAGTTCTTC.

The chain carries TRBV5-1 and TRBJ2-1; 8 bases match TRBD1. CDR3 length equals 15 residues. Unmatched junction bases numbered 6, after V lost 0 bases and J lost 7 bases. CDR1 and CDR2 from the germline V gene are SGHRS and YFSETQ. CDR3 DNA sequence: TGCGCCAGCAGCTTGGGCAGGGGGCGCTTTAATGAGCAGTTCTTC. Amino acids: CASSLGRGRFNEQFF.